This entry features one T cell receptor (beta chain) sequence. Its antigen remains unidentified. TCRdb's copy holds only in-frame clones and misses some; the assay was immunoSEQ multiplex PCR. The sample holds 180,000 or so clones, about 90% seen once. Analyses pooled second doses at about 4 or about 12 weeks. These data are taken from a study of T cell responses to AZD1222 COVID-19 vaccine. Regarding the study as a whole: Only a handful of AZD1222 recipients, roughly 6 in all, had baseline seropositivity. With dominance at 160-218 and 743-854, vaccine-associated CD4 TCRs spanned spike. Clonal diversity was possibly underestimated; the donors were predominantly white British and more often female.

V lost 0 bases, J lost 0 bases, and 8 bases lay in between. CDR1 and CDR2 (germline): LGHNA, YNFKEQ. The CDR3 contains 15 residues. This clonotype originated in an adult who received the AZD1222 COVID-19 vaccine. The sequenced sample was peripheral blood, obtained 28 days after the second AZD1222 dose. This chain connects TRBV4-2 to TRBJ1-1; D gene unclear. In DNA, the CDR3 is TGTGCCAGCAGCCAAGATAGGCTTATGAACACTGAAGCTTTCTTT. Translating gives CASSQDRLMNTEAFF.